This is a list of T cell receptor beta chains from one sample in a study of prognosis after radiotherapy for stage I lung cancer. TCRdb ran MiXCR on the multiplex PCR reads and lists one entry per CDR3 protein. The data hold 20,000 to 30,000 distinct CDR3 sequences, with about 40% observed a single time. This sample comprised PBMCs, obtained before or after stereotactic body radiation therapy (not recorded which). The receptors shown here come from a donor aged 50 or older with non-small cell lung cancer. CDR3s leave out the opening cysteine and the closing phenylalanine or tryptophan.

V	J	length	CDR3
TRBV5-1	TRBJ2-3	14	ASSLRPQSVTDTQY
TRBV15	TRBJ2-7	10	ATKDISNEQY
TRBV19	TRBJ2-3	14	ASSGYEAGVTDTQY
TRBV6-2/TRBV6-3	TRBJ1-5	13	ASSPGQVNDQPQH
TRBV12-3/TRBV12-4	TRBJ2-7	12	ASSLRGRGYEQY
TRBV19	TRBJ1-1	12	ASRHRGGNTEAF
TRBV6-5	TRBJ1-2	16	ASSYSRDAGEERVGYT
TRBV20-1	TRBJ1-4	10	SARVAGEKLF
TRBV5-1	TRBJ2-3	12	ASSPKAGADTQY
TRBV2	TRBJ2-5	12	ASSNPEGGETQY
TRBV9	TRBJ2-3	14	ASSPQSTPGHNTQY
TRBV30	TRBJ2-3	11	AWSAGSTDTQY
TRBV2	TRBJ2-1	16	ASSEDPSGSRSYNEQF
TRBV11-3	TRBJ2-1	11	ASSPKSSGEQF
TRBV5-4	TRBJ2-7	12	ASSPTGGSYEQY
TRBV6-2/TRBV6-3	TRBJ2-5	15	ASSLGGSSGRKETQY
TRBV5-1	TRBJ2-3	13	ASILTSGSQDTQY
TRBV18	TRBJ2-1	9	ASSGANEQF
TRBV19	TRBJ1-1	12	ASSIQGRGTEAF
TRBV3-1	TRBJ2-5	15	ASSQDLNSGTQETQY
TRBV19	TRBJ2-7	15	ASSIAYASEHSYEQY
TRBV5-8	TRBJ2-5	14	ASSLAGGRDQETQY
TRBV11-1	TRBJ2-2	14	ASSRAHTSNTGELF
TRBV30	TRBJ2-5	11	AWSVNGQETQY
TRBV7-3	TRBJ2-3	13	ASSTTPGRPDTQY
TRBV12-3/TRBV12-4	TRBJ2-3	11	ASSSRGTDTQY
TRBV7-3	TRBJ2-3	7	ASSFVGD
TRBV30	TRBJ2-5	11	AFVLRSRETQY
TRBV6-1	TRBJ1-2	14	ASSAGTGIRDYGYT
TRBV10-3	TRBJ2-2	13	AISPVTAITGELF
TRBV30	TRBJ2-1	9	AWRAYNEQF
TRBV4-1	TRBJ2-7	13	ASSLCETLGYEQY
TRBV2	TRBJ2-3	12	ASKAGGRTDTQY
TRBV20-1	TRBJ1-1	11	SASPPVNTEAF
TRBV14	TRBJ1-1	14	ASSQDSGRVVTEAF
TRBV20-1	TRBJ1-2	14	SAREGLAGRGHGYT
TRBV3-1	TRBJ2-5	13	ASSQPGGAGGTQY
TRBV7-3	TRBJ2-5	12	ASSPWGGGETQY
TRBV12-3/TRBV12-4	TRBJ2-1	19	ASSLVGQGRGSTSGRNEQF
TRBV15	TRBJ1-1	11	ATRVDMNTEAF
TRBV20-1	TRBJ2-7	9	SASVGYEQY
TRBV29-1	TRBJ2-7	12	SVVGGSRSYEQY
TRBV20-1	TRBJ2-2	14	SAEPTGTGGLRELF
TRBV6-1	TRBJ1-6	12	ASIRGGYNSPLH
TRBV11-2	TRBJ2-3	11	ASSFPFAYTQY
TRBV6-1	TRBJ1-4	14	ASSRTEWTGNEKLF
TRBV9	TRBJ1-3	12	ASSLYFSGNTIY
TRBV28	TRBJ2-6	17	ASSTNRKPATSGANVLT
TRBV20-1	TRBJ2-1	12	SAITGTSANEQF
TRBV6-9	TRBJ2-4	13	ASSSPAGTKNIQY